This is a list of T cell receptor beta chains from one sample in a study of CD8+ T cells in alopecia areata. Clones were read by immunoSEQ multiplex PCR, and TCRdb kept only the in-frame ones, dropping some. The repertoire consists of 80,000 or so clones, with around 66% occurring once and the leading ten covering around 20%. The sample was CD8+ T cells sorted from blood, taken at week 24, from a patient treated with tofacitinib. The receptors derive from a human donor with alopecia areata. Each CDR3 is given with its conserved first and last residue. D genes are given only for firm matches. Rows give clone size only sometimes, using once, few, many, or a class for an expanded clone.

j_call d_call v_call clone_size cdr3_aa cdr3_nt
TRBJ2-7 TRBD2 TRBV2 NA CANSGGYEQYF TGTGCCAATAGCGGGGGCTACGAGCAGTACTTC
TRBJ2-5 TRBD1 TRBV29-1 once CSVATGAPETQYF TGCAGCGTTGCAACAGGGGCCCCGGAGACCCAGTACTTC
TRBJ1-1 NA TRBV5-1 few CASSRGRDQNTEAFF TGCGCCAGCAGCAGGGGACGAGACCAGAACACTGAAGCTTTCTTT
TRBJ1-2 TRBD1 TRBV4-1 NA CASSQGQTTNYGYTF TGCGCCAGCAGCCAGGGACAGACTACTAACTATGGCTACACCTTC
TRBJ2-2 TRBD1 TRBV6-5 NA CASSFPGQGTGELFF TGTGCCAGCAGTTTCCCGGGACAGGGAACCGGGGAGCTGTTTTTT
TRBJ2-1 TRBD2 TRBV7-9 once CASSSELSGNNEQFF TGTGCCAGCAGCTCGGAGCTTAGCGGGAACAATGAGCAGTTCTTC
TRBJ2-2 TRBD2 TRBV5-1 NA CASSLQVLAGALNTGELFF TGCGCCAGCAGCTTGCAGGTTCTAGCGGGAGCGCTGAACACCGGGGAGCTGTTTTTT
TRBJ2-4 TRBD1 TRBV4-1 few CASSPGQGQDIQYF TGCGCCAGCAGCCCGGGACAGGGACAGGACATTCAGTACTTC
TRBJ2-1 TRBD2 TRBV5-6 NA CASSLGLAGYNEQFF TGTGCCAGCAGCTTGGGACTAGCAGGATACAATGAGCAGTTCTTC
TRBJ2-5 NA TRBV28 NA CASRPGSSWETQYF TGTGCCAGCAGACCAGGGTCGTCGTGGGAGACCCAGTACTTC
TRBJ2-5 TRBD1 TRBV7-9 NA CASTRYTGGEETQYF TGTGCCAGCACCCGTTACACAGGGGGCGAAGAGACCCAGTACTTC
TRBJ1-2 NA TRBV29-1 NA CSVETPNYGYTF TGCAGCGTTGAGACACCCAACTATGGCTACACCTTC
TRBJ2-2 TRBD1 TRBV4-1 NA CASSSGQGDTGELFF TGTGCCAGCAGCTCGGGACAGGGGGACACCGGGGAGCTGTTTTTT
TRBJ1-2 NA TRBV27 NA CASSLSPPVYGYTF TGTGCCAGCAGTTTATCCCCCCCCGTCTATGGCTACACCTTC
TRBJ2-3 TRBD2 TRBV6-6 NA CASSNLAGGADTQYF TGTGCCAGCAGCAACCTAGCGGGAGGGGCAGATACGCAGTATTTT
TRBJ2-1 TRBD2 TRBV27 NA CASSRTSGAYNEQFF TGTGCCAGCAGTCGGACTAGCGGGGCCTACAATGAGCAGTTCTTC
TRBJ1-5 NA TRBV19 NA CASSIIGGEPQHF TGTGCCAGTAGTATTATAGGGGGGGAGCCCCAGCATTTT
TRBJ2-2 NA TRBV7-9 NA CASSYFRAATGELFF TGTGCCAGCAGCTACTTCCGGGCCGCAACCGGGGAGCTGTTTTTT
TRBJ1-6 NA TRBV6-5 NA CASSSLGSNSPLHF TGTGCCAGCAGTTCTCTCGGGAGTAATTCACCCCTCCACTTT
TRBJ1-5 NA TRBV9 once CASSAGGGSNQPQHF TGTGCCAGCAGCGCCGGGGGCGGTAGCAATCAGCCCCAGCATTTT
TRBJ2-3 NA TRBV5-1 NA CASSPAPGNPSTDTQYF TGCGCCAGCAGCCCGGCCCCCGGGAACCCTAGCACAGATACGCAGTATTTT
TRBJ1-2 NA TRBV7-9 NA CASSFSGLTGYGYTF TGTGCCAGCAGCTTTAGCGGCCTCACGGGCTATGGCTACACCTTC
TRBJ2-6 TRBD1 TRBV2 NA CASNEPTGDGANVLTF TGTGCCAGCAACGAACCGACAGGGGACGGGGCCAACGTCCTGACTTTC
TRBJ1-2 NA TRBV4-1 few CASSQIVIPDSNYGYTF TGCGCCAGCAGCCAAATAGTAATCCCGGACAGTAACTATGGCTACACCTTC
TRBJ2-1 TRBD2 TRBV5-1 NA CASSLTSGGAFEQFF TGCGCCAGCAGCTTGACTAGCGGGGGGGCTTTTGAGCAGTTCTTC
TRBJ2-1 NA TRBV4-1 NA CASSQISGNEQFF TGCGCCAGCAGCCAAATTTCAGGCAATGAGCAGTTCTTC
TRBJ1-2 NA TRBV10-3 NA CAISDGPPYGYTF TGTGCCATCAGTGACGGGCCTCCATATGGCTACACCTTC
TRBJ2-3 NA TRBV7-8 NA CASSYPFGGSTDTQYF TGTGCCAGCAGCTACCCCTTTGGGGGTTCCACAGATACGCAGTATTTT
TRBJ1-2 TRBD1 TRBV27 NA CASSATGNGYTF TGTGCCAGCAGCGCGACAGGGAATGGCTACACCTTC
TRBJ2-2 NA TRBV4-1 NA CASSPDGGYTGELFF TGCGCCAGCAGCCCGGACGGAGGGTACACCGGGGAGCTGTTTTTT
TRBJ2-1 NA TRBV30 NA CAWRISYNEQFF TGTGCCTGGAGAATAAGTTACAATGAGCAGTTCTTC
TRBJ2-1 NA TRBV4-3 NA CASSQDRLAYGGEQFF TGCGCCAGCAGCCAAGATCGGCTAGCGTATGGCGGGGAGCAGTTCTTC
TRBJ2-6 NA TRBV19 NA CASSIGGGVDWFTGANVLTF TGTGCCAGTAGTATAGGCGGCGGAGTGGACTGGTTTACTGGGGCCAACGTCCTGACTTTC
TRBJ1-4 NA TRBV4-1 few CASSLIGGPNEKLFF TGCGCCAGCAGCCTAATCGGGGGCCCTAATGAAAAACTGTTTTTT
TRBJ1-2 TRBD1 TRBV7-3 NA CASSPDPTGLYGYTF TGTGCCAGCAGCCCCGACCCGACAGGGCTCTATGGCTACACCTTC
TRBJ2-7 TRBD1 TRBV29-1 NA CTSKMGTGNYEQYF TGCACCTCAAAGATGGGGACAGGGAATTACGAGCAGTACTTC
TRBJ1-5 TRBD1 TRBV5-6 few CASSRTGTGSLEPQHF TGTGCCAGCAGTCGCACCGGGACAGGGTCCCTCGAGCCCCAGCATTTT
TRBJ2-7 NA TRBV12-5 NA CASGFQVRGHLREQYF TGTGCTAGTGGTTTCCAGGTTAGGGGACATTTACGCGAGCAGTACTTC
TRBJ2-1 NA TRBV4-1 NA CASSQGFGVSEQFF TGCGCCAGCAGCCAAGGGTTTGGCGTGAGTGAGCAGTTCTTC
TRBJ1-4 NA TRBV28 NA CASSPATPGPFNEKLFF TGTGCCAGCAGTCCGGCCACCCCTGGACCGTTCAATGAAAAACTGTTTTTT
TRBJ2-4 NA TRBV19 NA CASSSGPYIQYF TGCGCCAGTAGTAGCGGACCATACATTCAGTACTTC
TRBJ2-3 NA TRBV20-1 few CSASDTQYF TGCAGTGCTAGTGATACGCAGTATTTT
TRBJ2-3 NA TRBV9 NA CASSPPLGVDTQYF TGTGCCAGCAGCCCACCCTTGGGGGTAGATACGCAGTATTTT
TRBJ2-1 NA TRBV7-3 few CASSLTGLDEQFF TGTGCCAGCAGCTTAACAGGGTTGGATGAGCAGTTCTTC
TRBJ2-1 TRBD1 TRBV29-1 once CSVGQGTYNEQFF TGCAGCGTTGGACAGGGAACCTACAATGAGCAGTTCTTC
TRBJ1-2 TRBD1 TRBV4-3 NA CASSQDPGGIYYGYTF TGCGCCAGCAGCCAAGATCCAGGGGGCATTTACTATGGCTACACCTTC
TRBJ2-7 NA TRBV6-6 NA CASSYEGTYEQYF TGTGCCAGCAGTTACGAGGGGACCTACGAGCAGTACTTC
TRBJ2-5 NA TRBV6-5 NA CASSYSTASQETQYF TGTGCCAGCAGTTACTCTACGGCTAGCCAAGAGACCCAGTACTTC
TRBJ2-5 NA TRBV7-8 few CASSRTAGAPETQYF TGTGCCAGCAGCCGAACGGCGGGGGCTCCAGAGACCCAGTACTTC
TRBJ1-4 TRBD1 TRBV27 NA CASSDPKQGAWEKLFF TGTGCCAGCAGTGATCCTAAACAGGGGGCGTGGGAAAAACTGTTTTTT
TRBJ2-3 TRBD2 TRBV4-2 NA CASGPAGGRGSDTQYF TGTGCCAGTGGTCCAGCGGGGGGGCGGGGCTCAGATACGCAGTATTTT
TRBJ2-1 NA TRBV4-1 NA CASSQGPLTNEQFF TGCGCCAGCAGCCAAGGTCCTCTGACCAATGAGCAGTTCTTC
TRBJ2-7 NA TRBV27 NA CASTSEGGEQYF TGTGCCAGCACTTCGGAAGGAGGCGAGCAGTACTTC